Below, 17 T cell receptor beta chains from the same sample are listed, as sequenced in a study of T cells in Graves' hyperthyroidism and ophthalmopathy. RNA transcripts yielded amplified TCR beta CDR3 regions. Initially, a first-round RT-PCR of the TCR CDR3 employed the HTBI primer set. Using its own MiXCR run on the multiplex PCR reads, TCRdb lists one record per CDR3 protein. The sample lists 300,000 to 450,000 distinct CDR3 sequences, more than 12% seen once, with approximately 29% in the top ten. Sequenced input: blood. The source is a woman in her 30s with Graves' hyperthyroidism.

This clonotype appeared a few times. This chain links TRBV29-1 with TRBJ2-2; possibly TRBD2 for D (6 bases). With 5 bases removed from V and 2 bases from J, the gap between germline ends came to 15 bases. Germline CDR1 is SQVTM and CDR2 is ANQGSEA. The CDR3 has 15 amino acids. In nucleotides, the CDR3 is TGCAGCGTTTGGATCAGCGGGTCCAACACCGGGGAGCTGTTTTTT. It translates to CSVWISGSNTGELFF.

At least ten counts were recorded for this clonotype. The chain recombines TRBV27 with TRBJ2-1, with TRBD1 identical over 8 bases. The V and J ends lost 6 bases and 4 bases, in that order; junction bases with no gene match: 5. CDR1 is MNHEY, CDR2 SMNVEV, per germline (reference sequence). This CDR3 is 14 amino acids long. CDR3 DNA: TGTGCCAGCAGCCAGGGGGCGTCGTACAATGAGCAGTTCTTC. Translation gives CASSQGASYNEQFF.

In its sample, this clonotype was seen many times. The genes are TRBV6-1 and TRBJ1-5; D gene uncertain. The germline V gene encodes CDR1 MNHNS and CDR2 SASEGT. Between the trimmed V and J ends, which lost 3 bases and 1 base, there was a span of 10 bases. The CDR3 sequence is 15 residues long. CDR3 in amino acids: CASSDAGSSNQPQHF. As DNA, the CDR3 is TGTGCCAGCAGTGACGCAGGTTCGAGCAATCAGCCCCAGCATTTT.

In its sample, this clonotype was seen a few times. V gene TRBV28 combines with J gene TRBJ1-2, with 7 positions matching TRBD1. There are 15 residues in the CDR3. The V gene end was trimmed by 8 bases and the J gene end by 10 bases; junction bases not matched to a gene: 19. Germline loops: CDR1 MDHEN, CDR2 SYDVKM. In nucleotides, the CDR3 is TGTGCCAGCGGGGGACAGAGAGGACCCGTCCTGGACTACACCTTC. Its protein product is CASGGQRGPVLDYTF.

This clonotype was recorded a few times. V is TRBV6-6 and J is TRBJ2-5, with D tentatively TRBD2 (6 bases). V dropped 2 bases and J dropped 3 bases, with 13 bases sitting between them. The CDR3 is 15 residues long. Germline values: CDR1 MNHNY, CDR2 SVGAGI (reference sequence). For the CDR3, the DNA is TGTGCCAGCAGTTACCATCGGGACTCTAAAGAGACCCAGTACTTC. Amino acid sequence: CASSYHRDSKETQYF.

This clonotype was seen repeatedly, ten times or more. This chain uses TRBV6-1 with TRBJ1-5, with D maybe TRBD1 (5 bases). V was cut by 3 bases and J by 7 bases, with 13 bases left in between. Germline V gene lookup returns CDR1 MNHNS and CDR2 SASEGT. The CDR3 runs 14 residues. The CDR3 region is CASSERGGRQPQHF. The CDR3 DNA reads TGTGCCAGCAGTGAGAGGGGCGGCAGGCAGCCCCAGCATTTT.

The chain links TRBV5-5 to TRBJ1-1; the D gene is possibly TRBD1 (6 bases). CDR3 size: 15 residues. CDR1 is SGHKS, CDR2 YYEKEE, per germline (reference sequence). The germline V and J ends were trimmed by 4 bases and 3 bases, with 16 bases remaining between them. This CDR3 is CASSLRGALDTEAFF. CDR3 in DNA: TGTGCCAGCAGCCTGCGGGGGGCGTTGGACACTGAAGCTTTCTTT. Variable domain in full (rest from reference TRBV5-5 and TRBJ1-1): DAGVTQSPTHLIKTRGQQVTLRCSPISGHKSVSWYQQVLGQGPQFIFQYYEKEERGRGNFPDRFSARQFPNYSSELNVNALLLGDSALYLCASSLRGALDTEAFFGQGTRLTVV.

This clonotype was recorded at least ten times. The chain couples TRBV5-6 to TRBJ2-5; maybe TRBD1 (6 bases). The germline CDR1 and CDR2 sequences are SGHDT and YYEEEE. V was clipped by 3 bases and J by 5 bases, with 11 bases between them. The CDR3 totals 13 residues. In nucleotides, the CDR3 is TGTGCCAGCAGCTATACAGGGTCGGAGACCCAGTACTTC. It specifies CASSYTGSETQYF.

This clonotype was seen at least ten times. This chain connects TRBV28 to TRBJ2-1; weak D call: TRBD2 (5 bases). Germline lookup yields CDR1 MDHEN and CDR2 SYDVKM. Trimming shortened V by 0 bases and J by 7 bases, and 7 bases separated the two germline ends. The CDR3 consists of 13 residues. The CDR3 region is CASSLWSGNEQFF. The CDR3 DNA sequence: TGTGCCAGCAGTTTATGGTCGGGGAATGAGCAGTTCTTC. The full variable domain, its missing parts supplied by reference TRBV28 and TRBJ2-1, is DVKVTQSSRYLVKRTGEKVFLECVQDMDHENMFWYRQDPGLGLRLIYFSYDVKMKEKGDIPEGYSVSREKKERFSLILESASTNQTSMYLCASSLWSGNEQFFGPGTRLTVL.

The table lists this clonotype with many counts. The V gene is TRBV5-1, the J gene TRBJ1-1; D possibly corresponds to TRBD1 (5 bases). V dropped 1 base and J dropped 1 base, with 8 bases sitting between them. In germline, CDR1 is SGHRS, CDR2 YFSETQ. This CDR3 spans 14 amino acids. CDR3 bases: TGCGCCAGCAGCTTGCGGGGACCGAACACTGAAGCTTTCTTT. Protein product: CASSLRGPNTEAFF.

Only a few counts were recorded for this clonotype. The rearrangement links TRBV7-9 to TRBJ2-7; a possible D gene is TRBD1 (6 bases). The V end was cut by 1 base, the J end by 0 bases, with 19 bases between. Germline CDR1 reads SEHNR; CDR2 reads FQNEAQ (reference sequence). The CDR3 consists of 18 residues. CDR3 residues: CASSLDKGWGHDSYEQYF. As DNA, the CDR3 is TGTGCCAGCAGCTTAGACAAGGGGTGGGGACATGACTCCTACGAGCAGTACTTC.

This clonotype was seen a handful of times. The genes are TRBV12-3 or TRBV12-4 and TRBJ2-2; D might be TRBD2 (5 bases). The CDR3 consists of 13 residues. V shed 6 bases and J shed 6 bases, with 11 bases lying between them. CDR3: CASSGNRAGELFF. CDR3 DNA: TGTGCCAGCAGCGGGAATAGGGCCGGGGAGCTGTTTTTT.

The V gene is TRBV9, the J gene TRBJ2-1; 10 bases line up with TRBD1. The CDR3 sequence is 16 residues long. Losses at the gene ends were 4 bases for V and 7 bases for J; bases not matched to a gene: 11. Germline CDR1 reads SGDLS; CDR2 reads YYNGEE. The CDR3 loop reads CASSLYRDRGFNEQFF. CDR3 coding DNA: TGTGCCAGCAGCTTATACCGGGACAGGGGTTTTAATGAGCAGTTCTTC.

This clonotype appeared a few times. This sequence joins TRBV7-8 and TRBJ1-5; no definite D call. Germline CDR1 reads SGHVS; CDR2 reads FQNEAQ. This CDR3 is 15 amino acids long. V shed 2 bases and J shed 10 bases, with 18 bases lying between them. CDR3 amino acids: CASSLTPGTETPQHF. Here the CDR3 DNA reads TGTGCCAGCAGCTTAACTCCCGGAACGGAGACACCCCAGCATTTT.

This rearrangement joins TRBV24-1 to TRBJ2-1; D remains ambiguous. The CDR3 runs 13 residues. The V and J ends lost 5 bases and 4 bases respectively, with 8 bases between them. Germline CDR1 and CDR2: KGHDR and SFDVKD. The CDR3 nucleotides are TGTGCCACCAGTGGTCCCGGGTACAATGAGCAGTTCTTC. It is translated as CATSGPGYNEQFF.

The V and J genes are TRBV11-1 and TRBJ2-5; TRBD2 matches at 14 bases. CDR3 length: 16 amino acids. Trimming removed 5 bases from V and 5 bases from J; junction bases left unmatched: 7. Germline V gene data show CDR1 as SGHAT and CDR2 as FQDESV (reference sequence). CDR3 residues: CASSRGTSGSRETQYF. The DNA for the CDR3 is TGTGCCAGCAGCCGCGGGACTAGCGGGAGTAGGGAGACCCAGTACTTC.

This chain connects TRBV6-1 to TRBJ1-5, with a weak D call TRBD1 (6 bases). V was trimmed by 5 bases and J by 5 bases, leaving 13 bases between them. Per germline, CDR1 MNHNS and CDR2 SASEGT. This CDR3 is 14 amino acids long. The CDR3 is CASSRTGADQPQHF. The CDR3 coding sequence is TGTGCCAGCAGTAGGACGGGGGCGGATCAGCCCCAGCATTTT.